This T cell receptor (beta chain) was recovered during a study of blood T cell repertoires in COVID-19 (TCRdb year 2020). Background on the whole study: The collaborator samples originated in the United States, Italy and Spain and spanned the acute and convalescent phases of COVID-19. The prospective study material was composed of cDNA or gDNA derived from T cells, B-cell-depleted T cells, or PBMCs. The dataset comprised deeply sampled blood TCRbeta repertoires from subjects exposed to, actively infected with, or recovered from COVID-19. The repertoires were released in a freely available public database intended as a resource for research on the immune response to SARS-CoV-2. The samples were drawn from the first 160 participants of the ongoing ImmuneRACE study and from over a thousand subjects provided by 6 global collaborators. Nearly every sample came with metadata listing a de-identified subject ID, COVID-19 status, age in years and sex. Where available, HLA class I and class II types were obtained from metadata supplied by the sample provider rather than from assay-based typing. Points the paper makes about the study in general: How much clinical and demographic metadata was included differed by source and by participant, and the metadata was provided uncurated.

In regard to this clone: Its antigen specificity is not known. Within one base of it there is no much larger clone, and no base qualities were kept.

TCRbeta CDR3 regions were amplified from genomic DNA by means of the immunoSEQ Assay, a bias-controlled multiplex PCR. In the paper's pipeline: The number of nucleated cells in each sample was estimated from the amplification of reference gene primers within the assay. Sequence reads were collapsed and filtered to measure the absolute abundance of every unique TCRbeta CDR3 rearrangement. Productive Simpson clonality was computed per sample as the square root of Simpson's diversity index over productive rearrangements. TCRdb limited this immuneACCESS table to in-frame rearrangements with V and J called. A share of clones is missing; checked studies link under half to unresolved V genes, and the rest is unexplained. The V and J calls and the clone size are those of that table, but D and trimming were determined from the DNA. The sample yields 250,000 to 400,000 clones; about 90% were counted once. Of the sample, under 3% falls within the top ten clones.

The germline V gene encodes CDR1 SGHVS and CDR2 FNYEAQ. From the cysteine through the phenylalanine, the CDR3 covers 16 amino acids. Just CDR3 DNA is preserved here, 48 bases in frame from base 1. Relative to germline, V is 5 bases shorter and J is 0 bases shorter, with 14 bases between their ends. One collaborating source in Seattle enrolled patients during active infection and followed them longitudinally through the course of disease. Each collaborating institution followed its own protocols to collect whole blood in K2EDTA tubes. For TCRbeta analysis, collaborators shipped samples as frozen whole blood, isolated PBMCs, or DNA extracted from either of those sample types.

The clonotype comes from a woman in her twenties or thirties with COVID-19, enrolled during active disease. The source material was peripheral blood. The sequence joins TRBV7-6 to TRBJ2-1; the D gene is perhaps TRBD2, on 5 matching bases. CDR3 reads: CASSRADFSSYNEQFF. The DNA sequence reads TGTGCCAGCAGCCGCGCGGACTTTAGCTCCTACAATGAGCAGTTCTTC. The full variable domain, with segments outside the CDR3 supplied by the reference TRBV7-6 and TRBJ2-1 proteins, appears as GAGVSQSPRYKVTKRGQDVALRCDPISGHVSLYWYRQALGQGPEFLTYFNYEAQQDKSGLPNDRFSAERPEGSISTLTIQRTEQRDSAMYRCASSRADFSSYNEQFFGPGTRLTVL.